This T cell receptor beta chain was recorded in a study of naive and memory T cell subsets. The beta constant-region primer was an equimolar mix of two oligonucleotides covering TRBC1 and TRBC2. Ligated cDNA was amplified by four rounds of PCR with nested alpha and beta constant-region primers and SP2. TCRdb reanalysed the UMI-ligation and nested PCR reads using MiXCR and keeps one entry per CDR3 protein. The sample consists of some 83,000 distinct CDR3 sequences, about 8.2% of them appearing once. Worth noting for this clonotype: Its antigen is currently unknown.

The length of the CDR3 is 17 residues. Trimming shortened V by 4 bases and J by 1 base, and 20 bases separated the two germline ends. Germline V gives CDR1 SGHDT, CDR2 YYEEEE. Study-wide results and limits: Clonotypes here are unpaired alpha or beta chain sequences.

V and J are TRBV5-6 and TRBJ1-1; D not resolved. The TCR was taken from a human donor in good health. Sequenced: naive CD8+ T cells from blood. The CDR3 DNA reads TGTGCCAGCAGCCTACGACCCGGGGTACGACCGAACACTGAAGCTTTCTTT. Protein: CASSLRPGVRPNTEAFF.